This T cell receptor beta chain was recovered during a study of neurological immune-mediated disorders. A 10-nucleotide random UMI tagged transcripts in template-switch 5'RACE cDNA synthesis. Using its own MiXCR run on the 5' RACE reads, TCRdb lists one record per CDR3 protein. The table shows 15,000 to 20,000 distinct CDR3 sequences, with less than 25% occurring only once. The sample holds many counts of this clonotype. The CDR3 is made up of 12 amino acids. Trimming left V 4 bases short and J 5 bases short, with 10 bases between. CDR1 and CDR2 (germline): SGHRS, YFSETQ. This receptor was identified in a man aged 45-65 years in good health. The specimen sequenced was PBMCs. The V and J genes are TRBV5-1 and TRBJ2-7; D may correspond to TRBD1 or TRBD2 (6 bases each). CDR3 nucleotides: TGCGCCAGCAGCAGGGGGGCAGACGAGCAGTACTTC. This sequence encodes CASSRGADEQYF. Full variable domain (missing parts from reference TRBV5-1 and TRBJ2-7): KAGVTQTPRYLIKTRGQQVTLSCSPISGHRSVSWYQQTPGQGLQFLFEYFSETQRNKGNFPGRFSGRQFSNSRSEMNVSTLELGDSALYLCASSRGADEQYFGPGTRLTVT.